This is a list of T cell receptor beta chains from one sample in a study of blood T cell repertoires in COVID-19. TCRdb's table, derived via immunoSEQ multiplex PCR, lists solely in-frame clones and lacks some. This table holds roughly 400,000 clones, 80% to 90% found once. Sequencing input: PBMCs or T cells enriched from blood (not recorded which). These receptor sequences come from a young man who had recovered from COVID-19. Both conserved end residues are part of each CDR3. Each record gives: J gene, V gene, D gene, clone size, CDR3 protein, CDR3 DNA. A D gene is named only where the DNA matches it firmly. For some rows the clone size is stated as once, few or many, or as a class when expanded; others skip it.

j_gene: TRBJ1-5
v_gene: TRBV4-1
d_gene: .
abundance: .
CDR3aa: CASSQRGGQPQHF
CDR3nt: TGCGCCAGCAGCCAGCGTGGGGGCCAGCCCCAGCATTTT

j_gene: TRBJ2-7
v_gene: TRBV28
d_gene: .
abundance: .
CDR3aa: CASSPTREYEQYF
CDR3nt: TGTGCCAGCAGTCCGACTAGGGAGTACGAGCAGTACTTC

j_gene: TRBJ1-3
v_gene: TRBV27
d_gene: .
abundance: .
CDR3aa: CASRQDGRAGNTIYF
CDR3nt: TGTGCCAGCAGACAGGACGGAAGAGCTGGAAACACCATATATTTT

j_gene: TRBJ2-5
v_gene: TRBV7-9
d_gene: .
abundance: .
CDR3aa: CASSLTGAEETQYF
CDR3nt: TGTGCCAGCAGCTTAACTGGGGCAGAAGAGACCCAGTACTTC

j_gene: TRBJ1-1
v_gene: TRBV5-1
d_gene: TRBD1
abundance: .
CDR3aa: CASSLEPGGYTEAFF
CDR3nt: TGCGCCAGCAGCTTGGAACCAGGGGGATACACTGAAGCTTTCTTT

j_gene: TRBJ2-4
v_gene: TRBV3-1/TRBV3-2
d_gene: .
abundance: few
CDR3aa: CASSHGASTNIQYF
CDR3nt: TGTGCCAGCAGCCATGGGGCATCAACTAACATTCAGTACTTC

j_gene: TRBJ1-3
v_gene: TRBV28
d_gene: TRBD1
abundance: .
CDR3aa: CASVGTGGVGGNTIYF
CDR3nt: TGTGCCAGCGTCGGGACAGGGGGCGTAGGTGGAAACACCATATATTTT

j_gene: TRBJ1-4
v_gene: TRBV19
d_gene: TRBD1
abundance: .
CDR3aa: CATSPTGEGEKLFF
CDR3nt: TGTGCCACATCCCCGACAGGGGAGGGGGAAAAACTGTTTTTT

j_gene: TRBJ2-7
v_gene: TRBV27
d_gene: .
abundance: .
CDR3aa: CASSRGLFYEQYF
CDR3nt: TGTGCCAGCAGCCGAGGACTGTTCTACGAGCAGTACTTC

j_gene: TRBJ2-3
v_gene: TRBV27
d_gene: .
abundance: .
CDR3aa: CASGPGTGRGDTQYF
CDR3nt: TGTGCCAGCGGCCCCGGGACTGGCCGAGGAGATACGCAGTATTTT

j_gene: TRBJ2-2
v_gene: TRBV28
d_gene: TRBD1
abundance: .
CDR3aa: CASKQGGTGELFF
CDR3nt: TGTGCCAGCAAACAGGGGGGCACCGGGGAGCTGTTTTTT